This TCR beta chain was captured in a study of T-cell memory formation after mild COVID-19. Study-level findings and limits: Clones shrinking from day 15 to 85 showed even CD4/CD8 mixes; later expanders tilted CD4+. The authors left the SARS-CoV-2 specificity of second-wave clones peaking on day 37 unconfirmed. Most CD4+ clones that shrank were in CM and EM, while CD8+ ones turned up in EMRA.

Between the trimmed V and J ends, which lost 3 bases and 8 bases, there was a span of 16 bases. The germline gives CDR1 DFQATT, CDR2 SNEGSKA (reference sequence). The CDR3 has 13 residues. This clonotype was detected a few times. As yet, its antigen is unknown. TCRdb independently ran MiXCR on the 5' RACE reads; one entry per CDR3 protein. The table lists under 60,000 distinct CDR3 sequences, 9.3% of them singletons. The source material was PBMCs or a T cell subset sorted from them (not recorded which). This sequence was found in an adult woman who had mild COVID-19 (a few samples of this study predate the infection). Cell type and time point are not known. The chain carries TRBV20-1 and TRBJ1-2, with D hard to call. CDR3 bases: TGCAGTGCTAGTGATCAGGTAGCCTGGGGCTACACCTTC. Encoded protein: CSASDQVAWGYTF.